Listed below are T cell receptor beta chains from one sample, sequenced in a study of molecular identifiers for immune sequencing clone quantification. TCRdb re-analysed the PCR reads in MiXCR, keeping a single row per CDR3 protein. The sample includes over 85,000 distinct CDR3 sequences, around 30% of them seen just once. The sequenced sample consisted of naive CD8+ T cells from blood, with Jurkat cell RNA spiked in. These receptors were taken from a human donor in good health. Some libraries in this study had Jurkat cell RNA spiked in. CDR3s include the opening cysteine and the closing phenylalanine or tryptophan. The order of the fields is J gene, clone size, V gene, D gene, CDR3 DNA, CDR3 protein. A D gene is named only where the DNA matches it firmly. Part of the rows lack a size; the others show once, few, many or a class for expanded clones.

J: TRBJ2-1; size: -; V: TRBV2; D: -; DNA: TGTGCCACCGCCGGGACGGAACATGTGATTGAGCAGTTCTTC; CDR3: CATAGTEHVIEQFF
J: TRBJ2-7; size: few; V: TRBV19; D: -; DNA: TGTGCCAGTAGGCCAAGTACCTACTCATCCTACGAGCAGTACTTC; CDR3: CASRPSTYSSYEQYF
J: TRBJ1-6; size: -; V: TRBV6-5; D: -; DNA: TGTGCCAGCAGTTACGGGGGGACTTCACCCCTACACTTT; CDR3: CASSYGGTSPLHF
J: TRBJ2-7; size: few; V: TRBV27; D: -; DNA: TGTGCCAGCAGTTTTAGTGCAGGGGGGGCCTACGAGCAGTACTTC; CDR3: CASSFSAGGAYEQYF
J: TRBJ2-5; size: few; V: TRBV7-6; D: -; DNA: TGTGCCAGCAGTAGTAGAGACTATCAAGAGACCCAGTACTTC; CDR3: CASSSRDYQETQYF
J: TRBJ2-7; size: -; V: TRBV24-1; D: -; DNA: TGTGCCACCAGTTCTACACATTCGAACTCCTACGAGCAGTACTTC; CDR3: CATSSTHSNSYEQYF
J: TRBJ1-1; size: many; V: TRBV12-3/TRBV12-4; D: -; DNA: TGTGCCAGCAGTTTCAGGGGGAACACTGAAGCTTTCTTT; CDR3: CASSFRGNTEAFF
J: TRBJ1-5; size: -; V: TRBV6-2/TRBV6-3; D: -; DNA: TGTGCCAGCAGTCCCTTTCGGGAGTTGCGTCAGCCCCAGCATTTT; CDR3: CASSPFRELRQPQHF
J: TRBJ2-3; size: -; V: TRBV7-2; D: TRBD2; DNA: TGTGCCAGCAGCTTACCGTTACTAGCGGGAGGAACAGATACGCAGTATTTT; CDR3: CASSLPLLAGGTDTQYF
J: TRBJ2-1; size: -; V: TRBV6-5; D: -; DNA: TGTGCCAGCAGTTACAGGACTCCTTCTGACTATTACAATGAGCAGTTCTTC; CDR3: CASSYRTPSDYYNEQFF